Listed below are T cell receptor beta chains from one sample, sequenced in a study of OX40 agonist ivuxolimab in advanced cancers. Method: immunoSEQ multiplex PCR; TCRdb's copy keeps in-frame clones and lacks some. The sample yields 55,000 to 80,000 clones, 75% to 95% seen once. The material sequenced was CD4+ or CD8+ T cells sorted from blood, taken in a trial of the OX40 agonist ivuxolimab. Receptors were obtained from an adult with an advanced solid tumor such as melanoma, head and neck, liver or kidney cancer. Both conserved end residues are part of each CDR3. The D gene is left open where the match is weak. Clone size is stated in some rows and not others, as once, few, many or a class when expanded.

TRBV7-2	.	.	TRBJ2-5	CASSSSGAKRETQYF	TGTGCCAGCAGCTCCAGTGGGGCAAAACGAGAGACCCAGTACTTC
TRBV5-1	once	TRBD1	TRBJ2-6	CASSLESGGVSGANVLTF	TGCGCCAGCAGCTTGGAGTCAGGGGGCGTCTCTGGGGCCAACGTCCTGACTTTC
TRBV28	.	.	TRBJ1-1	CASRTTVNTEAFF	TGTGCCAGCAGAACGACAGTGAACACTGAAGCTTTCTTT
TRBV19	.	TRBD2	TRBJ2-1	CASRPGLAGYNEQFF	TGTGCCAGTAGACCGGGACTAGCGGGATACAATGAGCAGTTCTTC
TRBV7-3	.	TRBD2	TRBJ2-3	CASSPGRGSGTDTQYF	TGTGCCAGCAGTCCCGGGCGCGGGAGTGGGACAGATACGCAGTATTTT
TRBV7-9	.	.	TRBJ1-2	CASSLSPLYYGYTF	TGTGCCAGCAGCTTATCTCCACTCTACTATGGCTACACCTTC
TRBV19	.	.	TRBJ1-2	CASRRQQMQGGYTF	TGTGCCAGTAGACGACAGCAAATGCAGGGTGGCTACACCTTC
TRBV10-3	once	.	TRBJ2-5	CAISDLETQYF	TGTGCCATCAGTGATTTAGAGACCCAGTACTTC
TRBV5-1	.	TRBD2	TRBJ2-3	CASSGISGSVPDTQYF	TGCGCCAGCAGCGGCATTAGCGGGAGCGTCCCAGATACGCAGTATTTT
TRBV7-2	.	.	TRBJ1-3	CASSGTFSGNTIYF	TGTGCCAGCAGCGGAACATTCTCTGGAAACACCATATATTTT
TRBV30	.	.	TRBJ2-1	CAWTSGNTGEQFF	TGTGCCTGGACCAGCGGAAACACGGGTGAGCAGTTCTTC
TRBV19	.	.	TRBJ2-7	CASSIMVSVREQYF	TGTGCCAGTAGTATAATGGTTTCGGTTCGAGAGCAGTACTTC
TRBV27	.	.	TRBJ2-7	CASTPMVGSYEQYF	TGTGCCAGCACCCCGATGGTCGGCTCCTACGAGCAGTACTTC
TRBV2	.	.	TRBJ1-1	CASSERKTGSIGNTEAFF	TGTGCCAGCAGTGAACGGAAAACAGGGTCTATTGGGAACACTGAAGCTTTCTTT
TRBV2	.	TRBD2	TRBJ2-3	CASMGGGTDTQYF	TGTGCCAGCATGGGGGGGGGCACAGATACGCAGTATTTT
TRBV5-1	.	TRBD2	TRBJ2-7	CASSLDLAGLGIFSYEQYF	TGCGCCAGCAGCTTGGACCTAGCGGGACTAGGGATCTTCTCCTACGAGCAGTACTTC
TRBV18	.	.	TRBJ2-3	CASSPSSWADTQYF	TGTGCCAGCTCACCATCTAGTTGGGCAGATACGCAGTATTTT
TRBV10-3	.	TRBD2	TRBJ2-5	CAIRPSGMETQYF	TGTGCCATCAGACCCAGCGGGATGGAGACCCAGTACTTC
TRBV19	.	.	TRBJ1-2	CASSFRGKANYGYTF	TGTGCCAGTAGTTTTCGGGGTAAAGCTAACTATGGCTACACCTTC
TRBV7-6	.	.	TRBJ2-5	CASSLSLIQYF	TGTGCCAGCAGCTTAAGCCTAATCCAGTACTTC
TRBV27	.	.	TRBJ2-1	CASSFRGSYNEQFF	TGTGCCAGCAGTTTTCGGGGGTCCTACAATGAGCAGTTCTTC
TRBV5-1	.	TRBD1	TRBJ1-4	CASSRDRVTSNEKLFF	TGCGCCAGCAGCAGGGACAGGGTTACTTCTAATGAAAAACTGTTTTTT
TRBV9	.	TRBD2	TRBJ2-3	CASSVDEGGQADTQYF	TGTGCCAGCAGCGTAGATGAGGGAGGGCAGGCAGATACGCAGTATTTT
TRBV7-2	.	.	TRBJ2-5	CASSFLTREETQYF	TGTGCCAGCAGCTTCCTGACTAGGGAAGAGACCCAGTACTTC
TRBV28	.	TRBD1	TRBJ1-5	CASSWGTDSNQPQHF	TGTGCCAGCAGTTGGGGGACAGATAGCAATCAGCCCCAGCATTTT
TRBV7-3	.	TRBD2	TRBJ2-2	CASSSRAGTSGIGIGELFF	TGTGCCAGCAGCTCAAGGGCCGGGACTAGCGGAATCGGGATCGGGGAGCTGTTTTTT
TRBV5-1	few	TRBD1	TRBJ1-2	CASWGQGSSYGYTF	TGCGCCAGCTGGGGACAGGGTTCGAGCTATGGCTACACCTTC
TRBV2	.	.	TRBJ2-1	CASSERLGNEQFF	TGTGCCAGCAGTGAGCGACTAGGGAATGAGCAGTTCTTC
TRBV6-5	.	.	TRBJ1-5	CATRAEGPGRPQHF	TGTGCCACCAGGGCCGAGGGGCCTGGAAGGCCCCAGCATTTT
TRBV5-1	.	TRBD2	TRBJ2-1	CASSPSSGRGAYNEQFF	TGCGCCAGCAGCCCCTCTAGCGGGAGAGGGGCCTACAATGAGCAGTTCTTC
TRBV10-1	many	TRBD2	TRBJ2-1	CASSFSGRNEQFF	TGCGCCAGCAGCTTTAGCGGGAGGAATGAGCAGTTCTTC
TRBV6-5	.	.	TRBJ1-6	CASSLGGRADSPLHF	TGTGCCAGCAGCCTGGGTGGGCGCGCAGATTCACCCCTCCACTTT
TRBV15	.	.	TRBJ2-5	CATSRRAGRGVGTQYF	TGTGCCACCAGCAGGCGTGCAGGGCGTGGGGTTGGGACCCAGTACTTC
TRBV12-5	.	.	TRBJ2-2	CASGLVHTGELFF	TGTGCTAGTGGTTTGGTCCACACCGGGGAGCTGTTTTTT
TRBV5-1	.	TRBD1	TRBJ1-1	CASSLWTGPNTEAFF	TGCGCCAGCAGCTTGTGGACAGGGCCCAACACTGAAGCTTTCTTT
TRBV6-1	.	TRBD1	TRBJ1-5	CASSVLTGGNQPQHF	TGTGCCAGCAGTGTCCTGACAGGGGGAAATCAGCCCCAGCATTTT
TRBV28	once	.	TRBJ1-4	CAGGLGATNEKLFF	TGTGCCGGCGGCCTAGGGGCAACTAATGAAAAACTGTTTTTT
TRBV28	.	TRBD2	TRBJ2-3	CASRGASGTTDTQYF	TGTGCCAGCAGGGGAGCTAGCGGGACCACAGATACGCAGTATTTT
TRBV2	.	.	TRBJ1-5	CASRGTSNQPQHF	TGTGCCAGCAGAGGGACGAGCAATCAGCCCCAGCATTTT
TRBV19	once	.	TRBJ2-1	CASSIEVGVSYNEQFF	TGTGCCAGTAGTATAGAGGTAGGAGTCTCCTACAATGAGCAGTTCTTC
TRBV7-2	.	.	TRBJ1-4	CASSLSREKLFF	TGTGCCAGCAGCTTATCACGGGAAAAACTGTTTTTT
TRBV7-2	.	.	TRBJ1-1	CASSLESRPMNTEAFF	TGTGCCAGCAGCTTAGAGTCGCGTCCGATGAACACTGAAGCTTTCTTT
TRBV13	.	TRBD1	TRBJ2-5	CASGLYLGQGKETQYF	TGTGCCAGCGGGCTATACTTGGGACAGGGGAAAGAGACCCAGTACTTC
TRBV29-1	.	.	TRBJ1-4	CSVEPLRGGGEKLFF	TGCAGCGTTGAGCCCCTGCGGGGAGGCGGCGAAAAACTGTTTTTT
TRBV11-3	.	.	TRBJ2-2	CASSPLNTGELFF	TGTGCCAGCAGCCCGCTCAACACCGGGGAGCTGTTTTTT
TRBV28	.	TRBD1	TRBJ1-5	CASGYRGRNQPQHF	TGTGCCAGCGGGTACAGGGGGCGCAATCAGCCCCAGCATTTT
TRBV25-1	.	TRBD1	TRBJ1-1	CASSVPGQGKTEAFF	TGTGCCAGCAGTGTCCCGGGACAGGGAAAAACTGAAGCTTTCTTT
TRBV6-5	.	.	TRBJ2-2	CASSLLPTGGELFF	TGTGCCAGCAGCTTGTTACCGACAGGCGGGGAGCTGTTTTTT
TRBV28	.	.	TRBJ2-5	CASSPPREGTQYF	TGTGCCAGCAGTCCCCCCCGTGAGGGGACCCAGTACTTC
TRBV4-1	.	.	TRBJ2-1	CASGKGGEQFF	TGCGCCAGCGGGAAGGGAGGTGAGCAGTTCTTC
TRBV29-1	.	TRBD2	TRBJ2-5	CSVVAGGETQYF	TGCAGCGTTGTAGCGGGCGGAGAGACCCAGTACTTC
TRBV7-7	.	.	TRBJ2-5	CASSLSIQFQETQYF	TGTGCTAGCAGCTTAAGTATACAGTTCCAAGAGACCCAGTACTTC
TRBV15	.	.	TRBJ2-1	CATSTRRNEGTEQFF	TGTGCCACCAGCACAAGAAGAAATGAGGGGACTGAGCAGTTCTTC